These 21 T cell receptor beta chains were sequenced from one sample in a study of cytomegalovirus exposure and HLA in healthy donors. The PCR made use of 60 Vbeta and 13 Jbeta primers. TCRdb's table, derived via immunoSEQ multiplex PCR, lists solely in-frame clones and lacks some. The table lists 150,000 to 200,000 clones, roughly four fifths of them singletons. Sequencing was done on a sample of PBMCs. The receptor set was obtained from a man aged 18 to 29 in good health and CMV-seronegative.

This clone was found a few times. The rearrangement links TRBV27 to TRBJ2-5; D possibly corresponds to TRBD2 (6 bases). The CDR3 is 19 amino acids. Germline lookup yields CDR1 MNHEY and CDR2 SMNVEV (reference sequence). V was clipped by 7 bases and J by 4 bases, with 31 bases between them. Here the CDR3 reads CASNCGAAIPPDGGETQYF. In DNA, the CDR3 is TGTGCCAGCAATTGCGGGGCGGCCATACCGCCGGACGGGGGAGAGACCCAGTACTTC.

This clone was seen a handful of times. The chain recombines TRBV7-2 with TRBJ2-7, with TRBD2 matching over 12 bases. The CDR3 runs 17 residues. V shed 5 bases, J shed 4 bases, and the junction held 12 bases outside the gene matches. The germline V gene encodes CDR1 SGHTA and CDR2 FQGNSA. Here the CDR3 DNA reads TGTGCCAGCAGCACCGGTTTGACTAGCGGGAGCGGGTACGAGCAGTACTTC. Translation gives CASSTGLTSGSGYEQYF.

The chain couples TRBV5-1 to TRBJ2-7; 9 bases line up with TRBD1. Germline V gene lookup returns CDR1 SGHRS and CDR2 YFSETQ. The CDR3 contains 14 residues. The ends lost 5 bases at V and 7 bases at J; junction bases unmatched: 10. The CDR3 loop reads CASSWGTGRGEQYF. The CDR3, as DNA: TGCGCCAGCAGTTGGGGGACAGGGCGGGGGGAGCAGTACTTC.

This clone has only one observation. The J gene is TRBJ2-5, the V gene TRBV18; D may be TRBD1 (5 bases). Trimming stripped 6 bases from V and 11 bases from J, with 16 bases between. In germline, CDR1 is KGHSH, CDR2 LQKENI. The CDR3 is made up of 12 amino acids. The chain's CDR3 is CASSSWGGEQYF. CDR3 bases: TGTGCCAGCTCGAGTTGGGGCGGAGAGCAGTACTTC.

This clone came up once. This sequence joins TRBV2 and TRBJ1-3; D possibly corresponds to TRBD1 (5 bases). Germline CDR1 and CDR2: SNHLY and FYNNEI. CDR3 length equals 15 residues. Trimming removed 7 bases from V and 4 bases from J, with 17 bases in between. CDR3 region: CASMRGPSGGNTIYF. In nucleotides, the CDR3 is TGTGCCAGCATGAGGGGCCCTAGCGGAGGAAACACCATATATTTT.

The chain joins TRBV28 to TRBJ2-7, with D possibly being TRBD1 (5 bases). The germline gives CDR1 MDHEN, CDR2 SYDVKM. Trimming removed 2 bases at V and 5 bases at J, with 13 bases between. The CDR3 runs to 14 residues. In DNA form, the CDR3 reads TGTGCCAGCAGTTTAGTGGGGCCCCCTCACGAGCAGTACTTC. The encoded protein is CASSLVGPPHEQYF.

The J gene is TRBJ1-1, the V gene TRBV19; 7 nucleotides match TRBD1. Germline CDR1 and CDR2: LNHDA and SQIVND (reference sequence). This CDR3 has 13 amino acids. The junction had 4 bases not matched to a gene; V was cut back by 6 bases and J by 3 bases. The CDR3 sequence: CASRTGLYTEAFF. The CDR3 nucleotides read TGTGCCAGTAGGACAGGGTTATACACTGAAGCTTTCTTT.

The rearrangement joins TRBV7-6 to TRBJ1-5, with a possible D match to TRBD1 (5 bases). The CDR3 length is 16 residues. Germline loops: CDR1 SGHVS, CDR2 FNYEAQ. Trimming took 5 bases from V and 3 from J, leaving 17 bases between them. CDR3 nucleotide sequence: TGTGCCAGCAGCCTTGAGGGGAGACTAGCCAATCAGCCCCAGCATTTT. Amino acid sequence: CASSLEGRLANQPQHF.

The V gene is TRBV6-4, the J gene TRBJ2-1; 7 nucleotides match TRBD1. The germline V gene has CDR1 MRHNA and CDR2 SNTAGT. This CDR3 is 18 amino acids long. V gave up 6 bases and J gave up 5 bases; unmatched junction bases: 19. CDR3 DNA sequence: TGTGCCAGCAGAAACCTCCCGGGACAGTCTGGAAAACACAATGAGCAGTTCTTC. Translating gives CASRNLPGQSGKHNEQFF.

The J gene is TRBJ2-1, the V gene TRBV27; TRBD2 might be the D (5 bases). V was pared by 4 bases and J by 11 bases, with 15 bases between. The CDR3 is made up of 13 amino acids. Germline lookup yields CDR1 MNHEY and CDR2 SMNVEV (reference sequence). The CDR3 nucleotides are TGTGCCAGCAGTTACCGACAAGAGGGTCAGCAGTTCTTC. This translates into CASSYRQEGQQFF.

This chain connects TRBV9 to TRBJ1-2, with 8 bases that match TRBD1. The ends lost 0 bases at V and 4 bases at J; junction bases unmatched: 2. This CDR3 has 14 residues. Germline CDR1 and CDR2: SGDLS and YYNGEE. This CDR3 reads CASSVADRVYGYTF. The CDR3 DNA is TGTGCCAGCAGCGTAGCGGACAGGGTCTATGGCTACACCTTC.

V and J are TRBV19 and TRBJ1-5; TRBD1 aligns across 10 bases. The CDR3 is 16 residues long. Germline loops: CDR1 LNHDA, CDR2 SQIVND (reference sequence). V lost 6 bases and J lost 7; bases outside the gene matches: 12. The CDR3 is CASSLTRTGGWQPQHF. Here the CDR3 DNA reads TGTGCCAGTAGCCTAACACGGACAGGGGGTTGGCAGCCCCAGCATTTT.

This sequence joins TRBV4-3 and TRBJ1-4; no firm D call. The CDR3 spans 16 residues. Germline V lookup: CDR1 LGHNA, CDR2 YSLEER. V lost 0 bases to trimming and J lost 5 bases, with 13 bases between them. DNA for the CDR3: TGCGCCAGCAGCCAAGATCCCCGTACAGCAAATGAAAAACTGTTTTTT. It codes for CASSQDPRTANEKLFF.

The gene calls are TRBV6-5 and TRBJ1-2; the match to TRBD1 covers 12 bases. This CDR3 spans 14 amino acids. The trim removed 8 bases at V and 7 bases at J, leaving 8 bases unmatched. In germline, CDR1 is MNHEY, CDR2 SVGAGI. CDR3 DNA sequence: TGTGCCAGCCTGCCGGGACAGGGGGCGCCTGGCTACACCTTC. It translates to CASLPGQGAPGYTF.

The CDR3 sequence: CASSEFRTGFNEQFF. The CDR3 coding sequence is TGCGCCAGCAGTGAGTTTCGGACAGGGTTCAATGAGCAGTTCTTC. The V and J genes are TRBV10-1 and TRBJ2-1, with 8 positions matching TRBD1. This CDR3 region has 15 residues. Germline CDR1 and CDR2: WNHNN and SYGVQD (reference sequence). V was clipped by 1 base and J by 6 bases; unmatched bases: 5.

Worth noting for this clone: Other DNA variants within this sample encode the same CDR3. The rearrangement joins TRBV19 to TRBJ1-1; no firm D call. CDR3 size: 14 residues. Germline values: CDR1 LNHDA, CDR2 SQIVND (reference sequence). With 3 bases removed from V and 1 base from J, the gap between germline ends came to 9 bases. As DNA, the CDR3 is TGTGCCAGTAGTATTGGTGGAGCGAACACTGAAGCTTTCTTT. This sequence encodes CASSIGGANTEAFF.

The chain links TRBV19 to TRBJ1-1, with D perhaps TRBD1 (6 bases). The CDR3 is made up of 16 amino acids. Per the germline V gene, CDR1 is LNHDA and CDR2 is SQIVND (reference sequence). V was trimmed by 0 bases and J by 1 base, leaving 12 bases between them. This CDR3 reads CASSIDLRGANTEAFF. CDR3 bases: TGTGCCAGTAGTATAGATCTTCGGGGGGCGAACACTGAAGCTTTCTTT.

This rearrangement joins TRBV7-2 to TRBJ2-7; 7 bases line up with TRBD1. Germline CDR1 SGHTA, CDR2 FQGNSA. The CDR3 length is 13 residues. With 7 bases clipped from V and 4 bases from J, the junction kept 7 bases outside the gene matches. CDR3 sequence: CASTLRQGYEQYF. CDR3 DNA sequence: TGTGCCAGCACCTTGAGACAGGGATACGAGCAGTACTTC. Together with reference TRBV7-2 and TRBJ2-7, the CDR3 gives the full variable domain: GAGVSQSPSNKVTEKGKDVELRCDPISGHTALYWYRQSLGQGLEFLIYFQGNSAPDKSGLPSDRFSAERTGGSVSTLTIQRTQQEDSAVYLCASTLRQGYEQYFGPGTRLTVT.

The chain couples TRBV5-1 to TRBJ2-3, with D maybe TRBD2 (6 bases). V was trimmed by 9 bases and J by 3 bases, leaving 14 bases between them. The germline CDR1 and CDR2 sequences are SGHRS and YFSETQ. The CDR3 length is 13 residues. The CDR3 loop is CATLWGETDTQYF. In DNA, the CDR3 is TGCGCCACTCTCTGGGGGGAAACAGATACGCAGTATTTT.

The chain joins TRBV4-1 to TRBJ2-1; 10 bases map to TRBD1. This CDR3 is 15 amino acids long. Per germline, CDR1 MGHRA and CDR2 YSYEKL. With 3 bases clipped from V and 8 bases from J, the junction kept 7 bases outside the gene matches. This CDR3 is CASSQGDRGGDEQFF. The CDR3 DNA reads as TGCGCCAGCAGCCAGGGGGACAGGGGAGGCGATGAGCAGTTCTTC.

The V and J genes are TRBV5-8 and TRBJ2-7, with D perhaps TRBD2 (6 bases). V was cut by 4 bases and J by 5 bases, with 16 bases left in between. CDR1 is SGHTS, CDR2 YDEGEE, per germline. The CDR3 sequence is 14 residues long. CDR3 in DNA: TGTGCCAGCAGCCCCTTCGGGGGTACCCACGAGCAGTACTTC. This codes for CASSPFGGTHEQYF.